This T cell receptor (beta chain) was sequenced in a study of blood T cells in healthy people across ages. All donors came from Russia, were Caucasian and healthy, and spanned ages roughly 6 to 95. For every donor, a draw yielded about 9.7 milliliters of peripheral blood. Samples each yielded at least 5 micrograms of total RNA. Through a sample-barcoded 5' primer and a J-beta primer mix, a second PCR was run for about 6 to 11 cycles. Each sample yielded at least 3 million CDR3-containing paired-end reads. TCRdb used MiXCR to reprocess the 5' RACE reads, holding one entry per CDR3 protein. This table has some 900,000 distinct CDR3 sequences, around 48% appearing once. Germline CDR1 is MNHEY and CDR2 is SMNVEV (reference sequence). The junction had 13 bases not matched to a gene; V was cut back by 6 bases and J by 2 bases. This CDR3 region has 17 residues.

This receptor was obtained from a man younger than 40 in good health. This sequence joins TRBV27 and TRBJ2-4, with 7 bases matching TRBD1. Sequenced material: blood. The DNA of the CDR3 is TGTGCCAGCAGCCTACAGGGGCACGGGGAACCCAAAAACATTCAGTACTTC. Its protein product is CASSLQGHGEPKNIQYF.